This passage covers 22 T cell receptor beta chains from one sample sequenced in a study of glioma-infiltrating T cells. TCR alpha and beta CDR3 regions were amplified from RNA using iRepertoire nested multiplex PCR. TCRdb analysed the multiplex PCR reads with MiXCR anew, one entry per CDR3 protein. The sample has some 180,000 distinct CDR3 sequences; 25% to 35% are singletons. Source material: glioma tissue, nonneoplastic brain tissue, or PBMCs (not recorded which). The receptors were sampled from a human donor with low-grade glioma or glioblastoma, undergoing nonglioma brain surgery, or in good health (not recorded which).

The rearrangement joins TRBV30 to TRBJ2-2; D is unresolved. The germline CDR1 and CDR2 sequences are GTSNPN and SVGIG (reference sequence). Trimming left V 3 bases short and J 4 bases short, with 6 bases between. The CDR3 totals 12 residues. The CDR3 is CAWRHSTGELFF. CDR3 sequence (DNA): TGTGCCTGGAGGCACAGCACCGGGGAGCTGTTTTTT.

CDR3 amino acids: CASSAILTGNTEAFF. CDR3 sequence (DNA): TGTGCCAGCAGCGCCATATTAACAGGGAACACTGAAGCTTTCTTT. The chain links TRBV9 to TRBJ1-1; tentative D call: TRBD1 (5 bases). The CDR3 has 15 residues. Trimming took off 3 bases at V and 1 base at J, with 13 bases between the two ends. CDR1 and CDR2 (germline): SGDLS, YYNGEE.

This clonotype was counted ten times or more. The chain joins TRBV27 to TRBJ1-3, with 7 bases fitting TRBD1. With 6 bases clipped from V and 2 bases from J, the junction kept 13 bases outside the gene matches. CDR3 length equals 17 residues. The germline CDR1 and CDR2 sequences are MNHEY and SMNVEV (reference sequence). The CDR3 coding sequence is TGTGCCAGCAGCATTAGTCCCCCTGGGACAGCTGGAAACACCATATATTTT. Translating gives CASSISPPGTAGNTIYF.

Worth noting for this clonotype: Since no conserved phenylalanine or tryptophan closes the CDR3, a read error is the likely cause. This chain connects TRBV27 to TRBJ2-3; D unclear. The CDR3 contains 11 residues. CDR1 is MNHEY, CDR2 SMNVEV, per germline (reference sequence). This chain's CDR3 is CAGSLADTQYS. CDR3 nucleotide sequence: TGTGCCGGCAGTTTGGCCGATACGCAGTATTCT.

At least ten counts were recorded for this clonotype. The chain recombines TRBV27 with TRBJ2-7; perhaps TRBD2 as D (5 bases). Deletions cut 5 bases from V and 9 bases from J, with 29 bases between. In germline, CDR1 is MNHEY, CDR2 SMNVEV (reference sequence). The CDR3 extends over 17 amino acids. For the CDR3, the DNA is TGTGCCAGCAGTCCTCGCGAGTACGGACTTACTCTCCGAGGGCAGTACTTC. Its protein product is CASSPREYGLTLRGQYF.

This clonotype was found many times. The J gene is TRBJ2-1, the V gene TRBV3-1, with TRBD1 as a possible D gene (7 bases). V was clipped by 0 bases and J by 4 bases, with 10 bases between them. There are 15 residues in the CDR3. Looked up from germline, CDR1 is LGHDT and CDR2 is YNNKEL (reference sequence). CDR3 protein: CASSQDAGGYNEQFF. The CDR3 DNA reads TGTGCCAGCAGCCAAGACGCAGGGGGGTACAATGAGCAGTTCTTC.

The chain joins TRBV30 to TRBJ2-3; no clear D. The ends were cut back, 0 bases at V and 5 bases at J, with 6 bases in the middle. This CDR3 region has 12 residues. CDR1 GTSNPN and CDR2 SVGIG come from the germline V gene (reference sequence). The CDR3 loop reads CAWSVDGDTQYF. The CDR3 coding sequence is TGTGCCTGGAGTGTCGATGGAGATACGCAGTATTTT.

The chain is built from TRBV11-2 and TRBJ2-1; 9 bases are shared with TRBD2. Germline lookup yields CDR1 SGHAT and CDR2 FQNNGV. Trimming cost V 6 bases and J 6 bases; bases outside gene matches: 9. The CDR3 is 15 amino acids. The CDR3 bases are TGTGCCAGCAGGGCGACTAGCGGAGGGGGCAATGAGCAGTTCTTC. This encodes CASRATSGGGNEQFF.

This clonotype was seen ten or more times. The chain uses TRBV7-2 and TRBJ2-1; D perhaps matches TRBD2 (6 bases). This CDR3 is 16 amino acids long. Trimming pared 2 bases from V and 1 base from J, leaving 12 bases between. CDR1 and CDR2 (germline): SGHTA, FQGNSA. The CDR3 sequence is CASSLLKRVSYNEQFF. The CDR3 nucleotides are TGTGCCAGCAGCTTATTAAAGCGGGTGTCCTACAATGAGCAGTTCTTC.

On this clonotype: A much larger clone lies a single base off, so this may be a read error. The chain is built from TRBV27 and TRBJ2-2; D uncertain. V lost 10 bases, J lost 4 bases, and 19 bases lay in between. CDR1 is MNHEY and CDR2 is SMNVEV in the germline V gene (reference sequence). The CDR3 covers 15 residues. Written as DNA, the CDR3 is TGTGCCACCCCGAACATCACTACCCCCACCGGGGAGCTGTTTTTT. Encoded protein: CATPNITTPTGELFF.

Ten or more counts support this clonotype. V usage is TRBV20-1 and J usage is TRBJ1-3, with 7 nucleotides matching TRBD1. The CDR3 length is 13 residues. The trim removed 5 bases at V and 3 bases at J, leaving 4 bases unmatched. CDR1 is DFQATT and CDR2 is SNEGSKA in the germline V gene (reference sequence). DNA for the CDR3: TGCAGTGCTTCCGGGACAGTTGGAAACACCATATATTTT. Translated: CSASGTVGNTIYF.

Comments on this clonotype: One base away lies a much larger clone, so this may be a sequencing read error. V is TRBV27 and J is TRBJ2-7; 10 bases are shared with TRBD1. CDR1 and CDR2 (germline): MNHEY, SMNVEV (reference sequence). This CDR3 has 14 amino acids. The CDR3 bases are TGTGCCAGCAGTATCGGGACAGGGGACTACGGGCAGTACTTC. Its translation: CASSIGTGDYGQYF.

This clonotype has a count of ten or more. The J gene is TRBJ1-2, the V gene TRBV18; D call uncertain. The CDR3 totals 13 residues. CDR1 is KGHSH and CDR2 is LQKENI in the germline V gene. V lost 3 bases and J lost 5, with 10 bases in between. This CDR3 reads CASSPDELYGYTF. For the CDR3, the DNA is TGTGCCAGCTCACCGGATGAATTATATGGCTACACCTTC.

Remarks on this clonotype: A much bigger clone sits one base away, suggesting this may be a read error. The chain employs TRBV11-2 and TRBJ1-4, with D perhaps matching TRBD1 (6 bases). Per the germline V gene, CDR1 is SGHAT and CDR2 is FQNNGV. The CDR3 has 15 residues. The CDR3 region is CARSLDQGRTEKLFF. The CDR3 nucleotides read TGTGCCAGAAGCTTAGATCAGGGGCGGACGGAAAAACTGTTTTTT.

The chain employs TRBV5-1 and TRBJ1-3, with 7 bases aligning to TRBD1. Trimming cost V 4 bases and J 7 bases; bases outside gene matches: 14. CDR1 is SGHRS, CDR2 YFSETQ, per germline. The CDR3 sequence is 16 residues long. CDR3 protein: CASSLGDDRVRNTIYF. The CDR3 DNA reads TGCGCCAGCAGCCTGGGTGACGACAGGGTCAGGAACACCATATATTTT.

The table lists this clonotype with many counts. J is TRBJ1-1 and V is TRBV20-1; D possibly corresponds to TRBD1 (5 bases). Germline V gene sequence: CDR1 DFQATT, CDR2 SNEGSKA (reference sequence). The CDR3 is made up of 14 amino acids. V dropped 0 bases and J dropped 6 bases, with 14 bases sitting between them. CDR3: CSARDPGGDAEAFF. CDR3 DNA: TGCAGTGCTAGAGATCCTGGGGGAGACGCTGAAGCTTTCTTT.

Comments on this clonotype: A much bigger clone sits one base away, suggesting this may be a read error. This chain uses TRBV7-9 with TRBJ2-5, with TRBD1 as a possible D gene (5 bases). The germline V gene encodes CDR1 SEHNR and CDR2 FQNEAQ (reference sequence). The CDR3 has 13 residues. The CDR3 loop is CDSSPTDQETQYF. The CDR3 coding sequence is TGTGACAGCAGTCCGACAGATCAAGAGACCCAGTACTTC. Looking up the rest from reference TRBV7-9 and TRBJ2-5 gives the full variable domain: DTGVSQNPRHKITKRGQNVTFRCDPISEHNRLYWYRQTLGQGPEFLTYFQNEAQLEKSRLLSDRFSAERPKGSFSTLEIQRTEQGDSAMYLCDSSPTDQETQYFGPGTRLLVL.

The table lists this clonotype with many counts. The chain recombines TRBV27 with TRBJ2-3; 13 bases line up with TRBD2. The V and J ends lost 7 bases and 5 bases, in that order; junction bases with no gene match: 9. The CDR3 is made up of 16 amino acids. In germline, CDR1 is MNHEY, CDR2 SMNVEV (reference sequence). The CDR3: CASNPTSGRSGDTQYF. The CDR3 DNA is TGTGCCAGCAACCCGACTAGCGGGAGGTCGGGAGATACGCAGTATTTT.

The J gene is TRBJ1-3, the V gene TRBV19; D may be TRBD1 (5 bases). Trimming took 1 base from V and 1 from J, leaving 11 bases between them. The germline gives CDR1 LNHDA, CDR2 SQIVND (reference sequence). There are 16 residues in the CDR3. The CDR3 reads CASSIVQAESGNTIYF. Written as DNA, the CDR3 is TGTGCCAGTAGTATAGTACAGGCCGAATCTGGAAACACCATATATTTT.

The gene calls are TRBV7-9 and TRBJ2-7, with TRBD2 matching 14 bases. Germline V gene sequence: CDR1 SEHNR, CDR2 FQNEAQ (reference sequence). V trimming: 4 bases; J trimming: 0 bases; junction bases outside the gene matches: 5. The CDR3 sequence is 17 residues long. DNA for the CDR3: TGTGCCAGCAGCTCTTCCGGGACTAGCGGGAGCTCCTACGAGCAGTACTTC. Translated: CASSSSGTSGSSYEQYF.

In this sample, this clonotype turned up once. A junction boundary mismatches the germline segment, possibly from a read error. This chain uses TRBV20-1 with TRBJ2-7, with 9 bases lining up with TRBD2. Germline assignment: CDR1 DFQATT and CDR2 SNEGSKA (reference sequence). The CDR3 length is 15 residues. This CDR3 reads CSVRMTSGQTYKQYF. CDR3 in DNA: TGCAGTGTGAGAATGACTAGCGGACAAACCTACAAGCAGTACTTC.

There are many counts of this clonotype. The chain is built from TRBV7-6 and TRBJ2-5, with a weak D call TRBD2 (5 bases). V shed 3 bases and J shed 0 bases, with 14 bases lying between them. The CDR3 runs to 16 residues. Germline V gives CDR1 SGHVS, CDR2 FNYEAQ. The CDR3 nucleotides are TGTGCCAGCAGCTTCGGGCTACGGGGATACCAAGAGACCCAGTACTTC. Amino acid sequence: CASSFGLRGYQETQYF.